The T cell receptor beta chain described here comes from a study of T cell changes during pregnancy in multiple sclerosis. The table came from immunoSEQ multiplex PCR; TCRdb's copy has only in-frame clones and leaves some out. The repertoire includes under 30,000 clones, roughly nine tenths of them detected once, and 6% to 8% sits in the top ten. The CDR3 runs to 16 residues. With V trimmed by 0 bases and J by 8 bases, 6 bases remained unmatched. Germline V CDR1 and CDR2: MNHEY, SMNVEV (reference sequence). The genes are TRBV27 and TRBJ1-4, with 10 positions matching TRBD1. This clonotype originated in a female donor with multiple sclerosis, enrolled in a pregnancy study. The material was CD8+ T cells from peripheral blood mononuclear cells, obtained in the second trimester of pregnancy. CDR3 nucleotides: TGTGCCAGCAGTTTATCACCCGGGACAGGGGTGGAAAAACTGTTTTTT. Translation: CASSLSPGTGVEKLFF.